This T cell receptor beta chain was found in a study of shared clonotypes between healthy human individuals. Study background: CD4 naive and memory got three plates each, CD8 naive two, CD8 memory one. Broader study findings: A handful of donors shared 4.5% to 6.5% of their naive CD4 clonotypes.

The table lists this clone with a few counts. The antigen is unknown. Other DNA sequences in this sample translate to the same CDR3. The assay was immunoSEQ multiplex PCR, and TCRdb's table has in-frame clones only and misses some. The sample lists around 2.5 million clones; approximately 93% were seen once. Trimming took 3 bases from V and 2 from J; bases not matched to a gene: 0. Germline V gene sequence: CDR1 MNHEY, CDR2 SMNVEV (reference sequence). CDR3 size: 13 residues. CD45RA+ naive and CD45RA-negative memory subsets were separated from CD4+ cells. The TCR was taken from a man aged 18 to 29 in good health. Some clones in this sample may be carry-over from other donors' samples. The V call is TRBV27, the J call TRBJ1-2; 7 positions agree with TRBD1. The sequenced sample consisted of naive CD4+ T cells from PBMCs. The subset here: CD45RA+ positively selected. The CDR3 loop reads CASSFRGNYGYTF. The CDR3, as DNA: TGTGCCAGCAGTTTCAGGGGGAACTATGGCTACACCTTC.